The 13 T cell receptor beta chains below come from one sample, sequenced in a study of T cell clones after liver transplantation. The protocol was immunoSEQ multiplex PCR, while the TCRdb copy is restricted to in-frame clones and leaves out a portion. The table lists 31,000 or so clones, about 95% of them singletons. The sequencing here drew on CD8+ T cells from blood, taken 12 months after liver transplant. The origin of the receptors is a human patient who received a liver transplant. Some T cells here may be from the graft donor.

This clone is labeled as hyperexpanded (1% or more). The chain couples TRBV4-1 to TRBJ1-2; D remains unclear. Trimming cost V 0 bases and J 6 bases, with 11 bases left between them. The CDR3 contains 14 residues. Germline assignment: CDR1 MGHRA and CDR2 YSYEKL. The CDR3 DNA follows: TGCGCCAGCAGCCAAGATCGGTTTACACATGGCTACACCTTC. This codes for CASSQDRFTHGYTF.

This chain connects TRBV4-3 to TRBJ2-7; D ambiguous. The V end was cut by 0 bases, the J end by 2 bases, with 8 bases between. CDR1 is LGHNA, CDR2 YSLEER, per germline. CDR3 length: 14 residues. The CDR3 region has the DNA TGCGCCAGCAGCCAAGAACTTGGCCCCTACGAGCAGTACTTC. Its protein product is CASSQELGPYEQYF.

J is TRBJ2-1 and V is TRBV7-8; maybe TRBD2 (7 bases). The germline V gene has CDR1 SGHVS and CDR2 FQNEAQ. Trimming removed 5 bases from V and 3 bases from J, with 17 bases in between. The CDR3 extends over 16 amino acids. CDR3 nucleotides: TGTGCCAGCAGCGCCAGTTGGGGGGGCTTCTACAATGAGCAGTTCTTC. Its translation is CASSASWGGFYNEQFF. The whole variable domain, remainder taken from reference TRBV7-8 and TRBJ2-1, is GAGVSQSPRYKVAKRGQDVALRCDPISGHVSLFWYQQALGQGPEFLTYFQNEAQLDKSGLPSDRFFAERPEGSVSTLKIQRTQQEDSAVYLCASSASWGGFYNEQFFGPGTRLTVL.

The gene calls are TRBV14 and TRBJ1-3; 7 positions agree with TRBD1. The junction had 14 bases not matched to a gene; V was cut back by 2 bases and J by 1 base. Germline V lookup: CDR1 SGHDN, CDR2 FVKESK. The CDR3 has 19 amino acids. The CDR3 bases are TGTGCCAGCAGCCAAAACCCCGATCGGACAGGCTGGTCTGGAAACACCATATATTTT. Protein product: CASSQNPDRTGWSGNTIYF.

This chain links TRBV7-9 with TRBJ2-7, with 8 nucleotides matching TRBD1. Germline CDR1 SEHNR, CDR2 FQNEAQ (reference sequence). The J segment lost 6 bases and the V segment lost 1 base, leaving 11 bases of the junction unmatched. The CDR3 spans 16 residues. The CDR3 reads CASSLDGGTGSGEQYF. The DNA for the CDR3 is TGTGCCAGCAGCTTAGACGGTGGGACAGGATCGGGCGAGCAGTACTTC.

This chain joins TRBV6-6 and TRBJ2-7, with TRBD2 as a possible D gene (6 bases). Trimming cost V 0 bases and J 0 bases, with 12 bases left between them. The germline V gene has CDR1 MNHNY and CDR2 SVGAGI (reference sequence). The CDR3 sequence is 16 residues long. The CDR3 nucleotides are TGTGCCAGCAGTTACTCGGAGGGGACCTTCTCCTACGAGCAGTACTTC. It codes for CASSYSEGTFSYEQYF.

As for this clone: Different DNA sequences within this sample yield the same CDR3. The rearrangement joins TRBV6-5 to TRBJ1-1; D is unclear. CDR1 and CDR2 from the germline V gene are MNHEY and SVGAGI. The CDR3 runs 14 residues. V gave up 0 bases and J gave up 1 base, with 6 bases separating them. The DNA of the CDR3 is TGTGCCAGCAGTTACTCGACCGAGAACACTGAAGCTTTCTTT. Protein product: CASSYSTENTEAFF.

V gene TRBV2 combines with J gene TRBJ2-7; a weak D match, TRBD1 (5 bases). In germline, CDR1 is SNHLY, CDR2 FYNNEI. V was pared by 7 bases and J by 5 bases, with 12 bases between. CDR3 length: 12 amino acids. CDR3 sequence (DNA): TGTGCCAGCATGGGCAGGGTTAACGAGCAGTACTTC. This codes for CASMGRVNEQYF.

CDR3 amino acids: CASSDFDRDTGELFF. DNA for the CDR3: TGTGCCAGCAGTGACTTCGACAGGGACACCGGGGAGCTGTTTTTT. V and J are TRBV25-1 and TRBJ2-2, with 7 bases aligning to TRBD1. Germline loops: CDR1 MGHDK, CDR2 SYGVNS. The V segment lost 3 bases and the J segment 3 bases; nucleotides outside the gene matches: 4. The CDR3 is made up of 15 amino acids.

The chain carries TRBV11-2 and TRBJ2-1; 14 bases align to TRBD2. With V trimmed by 5 bases and J by 3 bases, 3 bases remained unmatched. The CDR3 length is 16 residues. Germline V gene data show CDR1 as SGHAT and CDR2 as FQNNGV. CDR3 protein: CASSRLAGGVYNEQFF. The CDR3, as DNA: TGTGCCAGCAGCAGACTAGCGGGGGGGGTCTACAATGAGCAGTTCTTC. Using reference TRBV11-2 and TRBJ2-1 for the parts outside the CDR3, the full variable domain is EAGVAQSPRYKIIEKRQSVAFWCNPISGHATLYWYQQILGQGPKLLIQFQNNGVVDDSQLPKDRFSAERLKGVDSTLKIQPAKLEDSAVYLCASSRLAGGVYNEQFFGPGTRLTVL.

Turning to this clone: Additional DNA sequences in this sample encode the identical CDR3. The rearrangement links TRBV7-9 to TRBJ2-3; D is unclear. Germline loops: CDR1 SEHNR, CDR2 FQNEAQ (reference sequence). This CDR3 is built from 13 residues. The germline V and J ends were trimmed by 3 bases and 0 bases, with 4 bases remaining between them. The CDR3 reads CASSLGSTDTQYF. CDR3 nucleotide sequence: TGTGCCAGCAGCTTGGGTAGCACAGATACGCAGTATTTT.

The J gene is TRBJ1-3, the V gene TRBV6-5; D gene unclear. The germline CDR1 and CDR2 sequences are MNHEY and SVGAGI. The CDR3 sequence is 16 residues long. The ends were cut back, 4 bases at V and 0 bases at J, with 13 bases in the middle. The CDR3 reads CASSSTGMASGNTIYF. The CDR3 DNA reads as TGTGCCAGCAGTTCCACCGGGATGGCCTCTGGAAACACCATATATTTT.

This sequence joins TRBV29-1 and TRBJ2-1, with 8 bases that match TRBD2. Looked up from germline, CDR1 is SQVTM and CDR2 is ANQGSEA. J gave up 8 bases and V 4 bases, and 16 bases lay outside the gene matches. The CDR3 is 16 amino acids. The CDR3 loop is CSVVIRGTSSADEQFF. CDR3 nucleotides: TGCAGCGTTGTGATTAGGGGGACTAGTTCTGCCGATGAGCAGTTCTTC.